Listed here are 10 T cell receptor beta chains from one sample, sequenced in a study of T cell repertoires in cytomegalovirus infection. Their antigen targets remain unknown. From the reads, TCRdb called clonotypes with MiXCR, one entry per CDR3 protein. This sample has about 920,000 distinct CDR3 sequences; 31% occur once, and the top ten carry about an eighth. The sample here was cultured CD8+ T cells from PBMCs, taken from culture after CMV antigen stimulation. All receptors come from a human donor in good health (CMV status not recorded). Some clones in this sample may be carry-over from other donors' samples.

This sequence joins TRBV19 and TRBJ2-1, with 10 bases aligning to TRBD2. Germline V lookup: CDR1 LNHDA, CDR2 SQIVND (reference sequence). The CDR3 extends over 16 amino acids. V was pared by 0 bases and J by 8 bases, with 7 bases of the junction left unmatched. Here the CDR3 DNA reads TGTGCCAGTAGTATAGATAATAGCGGGGGGCGCGATGAGCAGTTCTTC. Protein: CASSIDNSGGRDEQFF.

The chain combines TRBV5-4 with TRBJ2-5; 10 bases match TRBD2. Looked up from germline, CDR1 is SGHNT and CDR2 is YYREEE (reference sequence). This CDR3 has 18 amino acids. Unmatched junction bases numbered 12, after V lost 2 bases and J lost 2 bases. The CDR3 bases are TGTGCCAGCAGCTTCAGAGCGGGGGGGCCTTCGAGGCAAGAGACCCAGTACTTC. Translating it yields CASSFRAGGPSRQETQYF. Supplemented by reference TRBV5-4 and TRBJ2-5, the full variable domain reads ETGVTQSPTHLIKTRGQQVTLRCSSQSGHNTVSWYQQALGQGPQFIFQYYREEENGRGNFPPRFSGLQFPNYSSELNVNALELDDSALYLCASSFRAGGPSRQETQYFGPGTRLLVL.

At least ten counts were recorded for this clonotype. CDR3 DNA sequence: TGTGCCAGCAGCTTAACCCCCCAGCTAACAGATACGCAGTATTTT. Amino acid sequence: CASSLTPQLTDTQYF. The rearrangement joins TRBV7-6 to TRBJ2-3; no clear D gene. The V gene's germline CDR1 is SGHVS and CDR2 FNYEAQ. The CDR3 consists of 15 residues. V was pared by 2 bases and J by 3 bases, with 12 bases between. The whole variable domain, remainder taken from reference TRBV7-6 and TRBJ2-3, is GAGVSQSPRYKVTKRGQDVALRCDPISGHVSLYWYRQALGQGPEFLTYFNYEAQQDKSGLPNDRFSAERPEGSISTLTIQRTEQRDSAMYRCASSLTPQLTDTQYFGPGTRLTVL.

The chain employs TRBV6-5 and TRBJ2-1; D is ambiguous. CDR1 and CDR2 from the germline V gene are MNHEY and SVGAGI. The CDR3 loop spans 15 amino acids. Trimming took off 2 bases at V and 6 bases at J, with 14 bases between the two ends. The DNA for the CDR3 is TGTGCCAGCAGTTACGACCCAATACGTGTCAATGAGCAGTTCTTC. Amino acid sequence: CASSYDPIRVNEQFF.

This chain joins TRBV14 and TRBJ1-5; D might be TRBD1 (5 bases). Trimming took off 0 bases at V and 1 base at J, with 13 bases between the two ends. Germline assignment: CDR1 SGHDN and CDR2 FVKESK. CDR3 length: 17 amino acids. CDR3 in amino acids: CASSQDSREWSNQPQHF. Written as DNA, the CDR3 is TGTGCCAGCAGCCAAGATTCCAGGGAATGGAGCAATCAGCCCCAGCATTTT.

The J gene is TRBJ2-6, the V gene TRBV25-1; D is uncertain. Trimming removed 6 bases from V and 0 bases from J, with 9 bases in between. The CDR3 sequence is 15 residues long. From germline, CDR1 is MGHDK and CDR2 SYGVNS. For the CDR3, the DNA is TGTGCCAGCAGGGTAGAACGCTCTGGGGCCAACGTCCTGACTTTC. This sequence encodes CASRVERSGANVLTF.

This clonotype was recorded many times. The V gene is TRBV7-2, the J gene TRBJ2-1; weak D call: TRBD2 (7 bases). CDR3 size: 16 residues. The germline gives CDR1 SGHTA, CDR2 FQGNSA. Trimming took off 0 bases at V and 4 bases at J, with 13 bases between the two ends. CDR3 in DNA: TGTGCCAGCAGCTTAGCGAGGCGGGGGCCGTACAATGAGCAGTTCTTC. It specifies CASSLARRGPYNEQFF.

V and J are TRBV27 and TRBJ2-1, with D perhaps matching TRBD1 (5 bases). Trimming pared 5 bases from V and 5 bases from J, leaving 13 bases between. This CDR3 has 14 amino acids. Per the germline V gene, CDR1 is MNHEY and CDR2 is SMNVEV (reference sequence). The CDR3 DNA sequence: TGTGCCAGCAGTGGTTTGGGGCAGCACAATGAGCAGTTCTTC. This translates into CASSGLGQHNEQFF.

Regarding this clonotype: One junction end does not reproduce the germline sequence, and a read error may be involved. CDR3 nucleotide sequence: TGTGCCAGCAGCCAAGAACTCGTCCAGGGGGGGGTCTATGGCTACACCTTC. Residues: CASSQELVQGGVYGYTF. The V and J genes are TRBV4-1 and TRBJ1-2; 7 bases fit TRBD1. The germline V gene encodes CDR1 MGHRA and CDR2 YSYEKL. This CDR3 contains 17 residues.

V usage is TRBV5-1 and J usage is TRBJ1-4; D gene unclear. V was clipped by 0 bases and J by 7 bases, with 10 bases between them. The CDR3 extends over 14 amino acids. The germline V gene has CDR1 SGHRS and CDR2 YFSETQ. CDR3 sequence (DNA): TGCGCCAGCAGCTTGGCGAGGGCCTCTGAAAAACTGTTTTTT. Its translation: CASSLARASEKLFF.